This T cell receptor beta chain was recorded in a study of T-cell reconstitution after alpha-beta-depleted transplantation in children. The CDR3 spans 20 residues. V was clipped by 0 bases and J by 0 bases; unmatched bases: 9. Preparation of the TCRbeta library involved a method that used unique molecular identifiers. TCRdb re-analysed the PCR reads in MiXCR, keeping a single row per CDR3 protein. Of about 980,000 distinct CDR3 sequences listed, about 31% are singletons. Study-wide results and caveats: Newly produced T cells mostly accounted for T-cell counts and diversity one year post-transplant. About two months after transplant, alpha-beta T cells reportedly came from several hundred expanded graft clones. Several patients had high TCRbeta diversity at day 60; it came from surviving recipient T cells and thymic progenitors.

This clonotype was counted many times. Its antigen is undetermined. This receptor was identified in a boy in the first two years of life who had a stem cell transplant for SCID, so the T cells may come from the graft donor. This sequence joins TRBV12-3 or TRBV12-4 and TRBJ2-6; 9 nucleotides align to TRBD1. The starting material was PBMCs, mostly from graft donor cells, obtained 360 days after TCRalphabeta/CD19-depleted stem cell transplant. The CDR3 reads CASSLAPGTGRFSGANVLTF. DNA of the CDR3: TGTGCCAGCAGTTTAGCGCCCGGGACAGGGAGATTCTCTGGGGCCAACGTCCTGACTTTC.